The 22 T cell receptor beta chains below were found in one sample sequenced in a study of blood T cell repertoires in COVID-19. Sequencing used immunoSEQ multiplex PCR; TCRdb keeps in-frame clones, though not all of them. The sample has 250,000 to 350,000 clones; around 89% are singletons. Sequencing was performed on peripheral blood. The receptors were gathered from a man under 40 with acute or convalescent COVID-19.

The chain carries TRBV30 and TRBJ2-1; TRBD2 agrees at 12 bases. The ends lost 4 bases at V and 3 bases at J; junction bases unmatched: 22. The CDR3 length is 21 residues. Germline V lookup: CDR1 GTSNPN, CDR2 SVGIG (reference sequence). As DNA, the CDR3 is TGTGCCTGGACCCGTTTCCCAACCCTAGCGGGAGGGCCCAATGACTACAATGAGCAGTTCTTC. This codes for CAWTRFPTLAGGPNDYNEQFF.

This clone is a singleton in its sample. V and J are TRBV5-4 and TRBJ2-3; the match to TRBD2 covers 7 bases. The CDR3 length is 15 residues. In germline, CDR1 is SGHNT, CDR2 YYREEE (reference sequence). The V segment lost 4 bases and the J segment 6 bases; nucleotides outside the gene matches: 11. The CDR3 is CASSNRLARTDTQYF. CDR3 nucleotides: TGTGCCAGCAGCAATAGACTAGCCCGAACGGATACGCAGTATTTT.

This CDR3 is CASSYSPGSDEQFF. The CDR3 nucleotides read TGTGCCAGCAGTTACTCGCCTGGGAGCGATGAGCAGTTCTTC. The rearrangement links TRBV6-5 to TRBJ2-1; D perhaps matches TRBD2 (5 bases). V lost 0 bases and J lost 8, with 11 bases in between. Germline assignment: CDR1 MNHEY and CDR2 SVGAGI. The CDR3 runs to 14 residues.

The rearrangement links TRBV13 to TRBJ1-1; a possible D gene is TRBD1 (6 bases). The CDR3 has 15 amino acids. Trimming left V 5 bases short and J 4 bases short, with 17 bases between. CDR1 and CDR2 (germline): PRHDT, FYEKMQ (reference sequence). CDR3: CASSPYLAGATEAFF. CDR3 sequence (DNA): TGTGCCAGCAGCCCCTACCTGGCGGGGGCCACTGAAGCTTTCTTT.

This clone occurred once. The chain combines TRBV7-9 with TRBJ1-1, with D possibly matching TRBD1 (6 bases). This CDR3 has 13 amino acids. The ends were cut back, 3 bases at V and 4 bases at J, with 9 bases in the middle. Germline V gene sequence: CDR1 SEHNR, CDR2 FQNEAQ (reference sequence). The CDR3 sequence: CASSFVGGTEAFF. The DNA for the CDR3 is TGTGCCAGCAGCTTTGTAGGGGGCACTGAAGCTTTCTTT.

The V call is TRBV5-1, the J call TRBJ2-1; perhaps TRBD1 as D (5 bases). Trimming took 2 bases from V and 3 from J, leaving 18 bases between them. The CDR3 is made up of 17 amino acids. Germline V gene sequence: CDR1 SGHRS, CDR2 YFSETQ. The DNA of the CDR3 is TGCGCCAGCAGCTTACCCCGGACCGGCGGACACTACAATGAGCAGTTCTTC. This gives the protein CASSLPRTGGHYNEQFF.

The gene calls are TRBV5-1 and TRBJ1-1; D call uncertain. The V end lost 5 bases, the J end lost 1 base, and 9 bases lay between the germline ends. Germline CDR1 SGHRS, CDR2 YFSETQ. The CDR3 runs to 13 residues. The CDR3 sequence is CASSEQPNTEAFF. The CDR3 DNA is TGCGCCAGCAGTGAACAGCCGAACACTGAAGCTTTCTTT.

This rearrangement joins TRBV7-2 to TRBJ2-1; the D gene is possibly TRBD1 (5 bases). V shed 1 base and J shed 5 bases, with 15 bases lying between them. This CDR3 region has 16 residues. Germline-derived CDR1 and CDR2 are SGHTA and FQGNSA. In nucleotides, the CDR3 is TGTGCCAGCAGCTTAGGGCGGATTTTAGGGGACAATGAGCAGTTCTTC. Amino acids: CASSLGRILGDNEQFF.

The table lists this clone with a few counts. The chain employs TRBV5-1 and TRBJ1-3; 7 bases are shared with TRBD1. The CDR3 has 15 amino acids. CDR1 SGHRS and CDR2 YFSETQ come from the germline V gene. Trimming removed 3 bases from V and 0 bases from J; junction bases left unmatched: 3. The chain's CDR3 is CASSWGQTSGNTIYF. The CDR3 DNA sequence: TGCGCCAGCAGCTGGGGACAGACCTCTGGAAACACCATATATTTT.

The rearrangement joins TRBV2 to TRBJ1-2; 7 nucleotides agree with TRBD1. V dropped 6 bases and J dropped 3; count of bases not matched to a gene: 7. The CDR3 length is 14 residues. Germline V lookup: CDR1 SNHLY, CDR2 FYNNEI. The CDR3 is CASSLGQDHYGYTF. In DNA, the CDR3 is TGTGCCAGCAGCCTCGGACAGGATCACTATGGCTACACCTTC. The complete variable domain, with remaining parts taken from reference TRBV2 and TRBJ1-2, reads EPEVTQTPSHQVTQMGQEVILRCVPISNHLYFYWYRQILGQKVEFLVSFYNNEISEKSEIFDDQFSVERPDGSNFTLKIRSTKLEDSAMYFCASSLGQDHYGYTFGSGTRLTVV.

The chain links TRBV28 to TRBJ1-3, with D perhaps TRBD1 (6 bases). V was pared by 5 bases and J by 2 bases, with 31 bases between. CDR1 and CDR2 from the germline V gene are MDHEN and SYDVKM. This CDR3 spans 21 amino acids. The CDR3 loop is CASSRGSKVFGGSMAGNTIYF. In DNA, the CDR3 is TGTGCCAGCAGTAGGGGGTCCAAGGTTTTTGGCGGGAGTATGGCTGGAAACACCATATATTTT.

This clone was recorded only once. The chain recombines TRBV7-2 with TRBJ1-2; perhaps TRBD1 as D (5 bases). V was shortened by 3 bases and J by 2 bases, with 10 bases between the two germline ends. This CDR3 comprises 14 residues. Germline CDR1 is SGHTA and CDR2 is FQGNSA. CDR3 protein: CASSFSQENYGYTF. CDR3 DNA sequence: TGTGCCAGCAGCTTTTCACAGGAGAACTATGGCTACACCTTC.

Here the CDR3 reads CASSSGTGGGQETQYF. In nucleotides, the CDR3 is TGCGCCAGCAGCTCTGGGACAGGGGGCGGCCAAGAGACCCAGTACTTC. The chain carries TRBV5-1 and TRBJ2-5; 12 bases align to TRBD1. Germline CDR1 SGHRS, CDR2 YFSETQ. The CDR3 spans 16 residues. With 3 bases clipped from V and 1 base from J, the junction kept 4 bases outside the gene matches.

The rearrangement uses TRBV18 and TRBJ2-7; D may be TRBD1 (5 bases). Germline V gene data show CDR1 as KGHSH and CDR2 as LQKENI. The CDR3 spans 14 residues. V gave up 0 bases and J gave up 3 bases, with 9 bases separating them. The CDR3 region is CASSPPGVRYEQYF. Written as DNA, the CDR3 is TGTGCCAGCTCACCACCAGGGGTCCGCTACGAGCAGTACTTC.

This chain connects TRBV7-9 to TRBJ2-1; TRBD2 matches at 12 bases. J lost 8 bases, V lost 2 bases, and 7 bases had no gene match. The CDR3 is 16 residues long. Germline assignment: CDR1 SEHNR and CDR2 FQNEAQ (reference sequence). The CDR3 sequence is CASSLSGTSGWYEQFF. The DNA of the CDR3 is TGTGCCAGCAGCTTATCCGGGACTAGCGGGTGGTATGAGCAGTTCTTC.

The CDR3: CASSPRTGLDEQYF. The DNA of the CDR3 is TGTGCCAGCAGCCCGAGGACAGGGTTAGACGAGCAGTACTTC. The chain is built from TRBV3-1 (or the pseudogene TRBV3-2) and TRBJ2-7, with 8 bases lining up with TRBD1. CDR1 is LGHDT, CDR2 YNNKEL, per germline (reference sequence). Unmatched junction bases numbered 7, after V lost 4 bases and J lost 5 bases. This CDR3 region has 14 residues.

V gene TRBV9 combines with J gene TRBJ2-3; no definite D call. The germline V gene has CDR1 SGDLS and CDR2 YYNGEE. The V and J ends lost 3 bases and 6 bases respectively, with 14 bases between them. The CDR3 totals 14 residues. Here the CDR3 DNA reads TGTGCCAGCAGCGAATCCTTAAACGCGGATACGCAGTATTTT. As protein: CASSESLNADTQYF.

This clone was counted a few times. V usage is TRBV7-8 and J usage is TRBJ2-7; unclear D gene. CDR3 length: 14 residues. V shed 2 bases and J shed 0 bases, with 8 bases lying between them. Germline-derived CDR1 and CDR2 are SGHVS and FQNEAQ. The CDR3 spells CASSLTTPSYEQYF. The CDR3 nucleotides are TGTGCCAGCAGCTTAACTACTCCCTCCTACGAGCAGTACTTC.

V usage is TRBV11-3 and J usage is TRBJ1-1; TRBD1 is a possible D gene (6 bases). CDR3 length equals 15 residues. Germline CDR1 reads SGHNT; CDR2 reads YENEEA. The germline V and J ends were trimmed by 3 bases and 1 base, with 12 bases remaining between them. CDR3 region: CASSFSTGPNTEAFF. CDR3 nucleotides: TGTGCCAGCAGCTTCTCGACAGGACCGAACACTGAAGCTTTCTTT.

The rearrangement joins TRBV28 to TRBJ1-4, with TRBD1 matching 8 bases. With 3 bases clipped from V and 8 bases from J, the junction kept 8 bases outside the gene matches. Germline lookup yields CDR1 MDHEN and CDR2 SYDVKM. The CDR3 consists of 15 residues. The CDR3 DNA sequence: TGTGCCAGCAGTTTCCTACAGGGGGGGTTGGAAAAACTGTTTTTT. Amino acids: CASSFLQGGLEKLFF. The variable domain in full, completed from reference TRBV28 and TRBJ1-4, reads DVKVTQSSRYLVKRTGEKVFLECVQDMDHENMFWYRQDPGLGLRLIYFSYDVKMKEKGDIPEGYSVSREKKERFSLILESASTNQTSMYLCASSFLQGGLEKLFFGSGTQLSVL.

The J gene is TRBJ1-4, the V gene TRBV7-9, with TRBD1 matching over 8 bases. Germline loops: CDR1 SEHNR, CDR2 FQNEAQ (reference sequence). The CDR3 has 15 residues. Trimming took 8 bases from V and 2 from J; bases not matched to a gene: 7. CDR3: CASGLSGGTNEKLFF. The CDR3 DNA sequence: TGTGCCAGCGGATTATCAGGGGGCACTAATGAAAAACTGTTTTTT.

This clone is a singleton in its sample. The chain carries TRBV28 and TRBJ1-6, with 11 nucleotides matching TRBD1. The CDR3 extends over 14 amino acids. V shed 5 bases and J 9 bases; nucleotides not matched to a gene: 3. Germline CDR1 reads MDHEN; CDR2 reads SYDVKM. For the CDR3, the DNA is TGTGCCAGCAGTACGGACAGGGGGCGTTCACCCCTCCACTTT. It yields the protein CASSTDRGRSPLHF.